Each of the 13 T cell receptor beta chains below was sequenced from the same sample in a study of blood T cell repertoires in COVID-19. Here immunoSEQ multiplex PCR was the method, and the copy in TCRdb shows in-frame clones only, minus some. The data show about 250,000 clones, 84% seen once. The sequencing sample was made of peripheral blood. These receptor sequences come from a man in his fifties with active or convalescent COVID-19.

V gene TRBV19 combines with J gene TRBJ2-5, with a tentative D call TRBD2 (6 bases). The CDR3 is made up of 16 amino acids. Germline CDR1 LNHDA, CDR2 SQIVND (reference sequence). V dropped 3 bases and J dropped 2 bases, with 16 bases sitting between them. This CDR3 is CASSIDAERGQETQYF. For the CDR3, the DNA is TGTGCCAGTAGTATCGACGCCGAACGGGGGCAAGAGACCCAGTACTTC.

The chain carries TRBV7-8 and TRBJ1-2; tentative D call: TRBD1 (6 bases). This CDR3 spans 14 amino acids. CDR1 is SGHVS and CDR2 is FQNEAQ in the germline V gene. With 1 base removed from V and 10 bases from J, the gap between germline ends came to 16 bases. The chain's CDR3 is CASSLGGQGQYYTF. CDR3 bases: TGTGCCAGCAGCTTAGGAGGGCAGGGGCAATACTACACCTTC.

The V gene is TRBV12-3 or TRBV12-4, the J gene TRBJ2-1; 7 positions match TRBD2. The CDR3 loop spans 13 amino acids. Unmatched junction bases numbered 4, after V lost 8 bases and J lost 3 bases. CDR3 in DNA: TGTGCCAGCGGCCGGGACTACTACAATGAGCAGTTCTTC. It yields the protein CASGRDYYNEQFF.

This chain links TRBV19 with TRBJ2-1, with a weak D call TRBD1 (6 bases). This CDR3 comprises 17 residues. Trimming cost V 4 bases and J 5 bases, with 21 bases left between them. CDR1 is LNHDA and CDR2 is SQIVND in the germline V gene (reference sequence). CDR3 protein: CASSRGYRVGSHNEQFF. The CDR3 DNA follows: TGTGCCAGTAGTAGGGGGTACAGGGTTGGTTCCCACAATGAGCAGTTCTTC.

This chain connects TRBV6-5 to TRBJ2-7; D is possibly TRBD2 (6 bases). The length of the CDR3 is 15 residues. The V and J ends lost 4 bases and 4 bases respectively, with 17 bases between them. Germline V CDR1 and CDR2: MNHEY, SVGAGI. The CDR3 sequence: CASSSPRGESYEQYF. In DNA, the CDR3 is TGTGCCAGCAGTTCCCCGCGGGGCGAGTCTTACGAGCAGTACTTC.

The V gene is TRBV5-6, the J gene TRBJ1-3; the D is unclear. Germline-derived CDR1 and CDR2 are SGHDT and YYEEEE. CDR3 size: 14 residues. Deletions cut 2 bases from V and 8 bases from J, with 14 bases between. The DNA for the CDR3 is TGTGCCAGCAGCTTAGGTTTAGCGCTACACACCATATATTTT. This gives the protein CASSLGLALHTIYF.

This clone was found a few times. The rearrangement links TRBV4-2 to TRBJ2-3; 14 positions match TRBD2. Germline V CDR1 and CDR2: LGHNA, YNFKEQ. V lost 4 bases and J lost 1; bases outside the gene matches: 4. This CDR3 is 17 amino acids long. The CDR3 DNA sequence: TGTGCCAGCAGCCCCCGGACTAGCGGGGGGCGCACAGATACGCAGTATTTT. It is translated as CASSPRTSGGRTDTQYF.

The chain carries TRBV5-1 and TRBJ2-3; TRBD2 matches at 10 bases. V was pared by 4 bases and J by 4 bases, with 12 bases of the junction left unmatched. This CDR3 is built from 17 residues. The germline CDR1 and CDR2 sequences are SGHRS and YFSETQ. CDR3 amino acids: CASSRTSGPNPADTQYF. CDR3 coding DNA: TGCGCCAGCAGCCGGACTAGCGGCCCCAACCCCGCAGATACGCAGTATTTT.

This clone came up a few times. The chain couples TRBV13 to TRBJ1-2; D is uncertain. This CDR3 spans 12 amino acids. Trimming removed 5 bases from V and 8 bases from J, with 12 bases in between. Germline V gene sequence: CDR1 PRHDT, CDR2 FYEKMQ (reference sequence). CDR3 residues: CASSIGPAGYTF. The CDR3 coding sequence is TGTGCCAGCAGCATCGGTCCTGCCGGCTACACCTTC.

The V gene is TRBV30, the J gene TRBJ1-2; D call uncertain. The CDR3 covers 14 residues. Looked up from germline, CDR1 is GTSNPN and CDR2 is SVGIG (reference sequence). With 2 bases removed from V and 2 bases from J, the gap between germline ends came to 12 bases. CDR3 sequence (DNA): TGTGCCTGGAGTCTGACCCAGAGGAACTATGGCTACACCTTC. Its translation is CAWSLTQRNYGYTF. Together with reference TRBV30 and TRBJ1-2, the CDR3 gives the full variable domain: SQTIHQWPATLVQPVGSPLSLECTVEGTSNPNLYWYRQAAGRGLQLLFYSVGIGQISSEVPQNLSASRPQDRQFILSSKKLLLSDSGFYLCAWSLTQRNYGYTFGSGTRLTVV.

This clone was observed a handful of times. This sequence joins TRBV7-2 and TRBJ2-1; 7 nucleotides agree with TRBD2. The V segment lost 11 bases and the J segment 0 bases; nucleotides outside the gene matches: 13. Germline CDR1 reads SGHTA; CDR2 reads FQGNSA. The CDR3 spans 16 residues. The CDR3 sequence: CASGASGVSSYNEQFF. CDR3 nucleotide sequence: TGTGCCTCCGGGGCTAGCGGCGTCAGCTCCTACAATGAGCAGTTCTTC.

This chain joins TRBV14 and TRBJ1-2; D gene uncertain. V was cut by 0 bases and J by 3 bases, with 5 bases left in between. This CDR3 contains 13 residues. Germline V CDR1 and CDR2: SGHDN, FVKESK. This chain's CDR3 is CASSQDQYYGYTF. CDR3 in DNA: TGTGCCAGCAGCCAAGACCAGTACTATGGCTACACCTTC.

The J gene is TRBJ2-5, the V gene TRBV29-1, with a tentative D call TRBD2 (5 bases). The CDR3 extends over 11 amino acids. CDR1 and CDR2 (germline): SQVTM, ANQGSEA. V shed 1 base and J shed 7 bases, with 7 bases lying between them. The CDR3 nucleotides are TGCAGCGTTGAAGCCCGGGGGACCCAGTACTTC. It translates to CSVEARGTQYF. Full variable domain (missing parts from reference TRBV29-1 and TRBJ2-5): SAVISQKPSRDICQRGTSLTIQCQVDSQVTMMFWYRQQPGQSLTLIATANQGSEATYESGFVIDKFPISRPNLTFSTLTVSNMSPEDSSIYLCSVEARGTQYFGPGTRLLVL.